One TCR beta chain is described in this entry. The antigen is not known. This entry belongs to a study of blood T cells in healthy people across ages. The trim removed 6 bases at V and 0 bases at J, leaving 9 bases unmatched. The CDR3 sequence is 17 residues long. The germline CDR1 and CDR2 sequences are MNHEY and SVGEGT. Study-wide results and caveats: Estimates drawn from one million T cells were deemed to understate diversity.

It was with a sample-barcoded 5' primer and a J-beta primer mix that a second PCR of about 6 to 12 cycles was run. TCRdb redid the calling of the 5' RACE reads with MiXCR, one entry per CDR3 protein. The sample lists 1.5 million or so distinct CDR3 sequences, approximately 38% occurring once. The sample taken for sequencing was blood. The V gene is TRBV6-2 or TRBV6-3, the J gene TRBJ2-7; TRBD2 matches at 12 bases. This sequence was found in a woman younger than 30 in good health. This CDR3 is CASSPGLAGPYSYEQYF. For the CDR3, the DNA is TGTGCCAGCAGCCCGGGACTAGCGGGCCCTTACTCCTACGAGCAGTACTTC.